Each of the 31 T cell receptor beta chains below was sequenced from the same sample in a study of blood T cell repertoires in COVID-19. TCRdb keeps only in-frame clones here, not all; method: immunoSEQ multiplex PCR. The table records fewer than 400,000 clones, over 75% of them present only once. The specimen was PBMCs or T cells enriched from blood (not recorded which). All receptors derive from a man in his thirties or forties who had recovered from COVID-19.

This clone showed up just once. The chain has TRBV6-5 and TRBJ1-6; 10 bases match TRBD1. V lost 5 bases, J lost 7 bases, and 5 bases stayed unmatched. The CDR3 consists of 15 residues. Germline CDR1 MNHEY, CDR2 SVGAGI. CDR3 DNA: TGTGCCAGCAGTCCCGGACAGGGGGTAAATTCACCCCTCCACTTT. This encodes CASSPGQGVNSPLHF.

This clone has a handful of counts. The chain recombines TRBV2 with TRBJ1-5; 9 bases agree with TRBD1. Germline V lookup: CDR1 SNHLY, CDR2 FYNNEI. This CDR3 has 17 amino acids. With V trimmed by 3 bases and J by 0 bases, 6 bases remained unmatched. Here the CDR3 DNA reads TGTGCCAGCAGTGAGGTCTTGGGACAGGGTAGCAATCAGCCCCAGCATTTT. It yields the protein CASSEVLGQGSNQPQHF.

The V gene is TRBV12-3 or TRBV12-4, the J gene TRBJ2-7; D unresolved. Trimming left V 1 base short and J 3 bases short, with 7 bases between. There are 13 residues in the CDR3. The CDR3 is CASSLGALYEQYF. DNA for the CDR3: TGTGCCAGCAGTTTAGGGGCGCTCTACGAGCAGTACTTC.

This clone has more than one count but fewer than ten. The chain recombines TRBV5-1 with TRBJ1-4; tentative D call: TRBD1 (5 bases). Per the germline V gene, CDR1 is SGHRS and CDR2 is YFSETQ. This CDR3 has 14 amino acids. The ends were cut back, 0 bases at V and 7 bases at J, with 10 bases in the middle. This CDR3 is CASSLDPGGEKLFF. The CDR3 DNA is TGCGCCAGCAGCTTGGATCCGGGGGGTGAAAAACTGTTTTTT.

This chain links TRBV24-1 with TRBJ2-3; 10 bases line up with TRBD2. V lost 0 bases, J lost 2 bases, and 10 bases stayed unmatched. Germline V lookup: CDR1 KGHDR, CDR2 SFDVKD. The CDR3 is 19 amino acids. The CDR3 is CATSDLDSGGTPHTDTQYF. The CDR3 DNA reads as TGTGCCACCAGTGATTTGGATAGCGGGGGGACGCCCCACACAGATACGCAGTATTTT.

The CDR3, as DNA: TGTGCCAGCAGTGATGTAGGGGGCGGGCGTGATGAGCAGTTCTTC. Amino acid sequence: CASSDVGGGRDEQFF. This chain joins TRBV6-4 and TRBJ2-1; TRBD1 matches at 7 bases. Germline-derived CDR1 and CDR2 are MRHNA and SNTAGT. This CDR3 spans 15 amino acids. Unmatched junction bases numbered 10, after V lost 3 bases and J lost 8 bases.

This chain connects TRBV18 to TRBJ1-2; D call uncertain. The CDR3 sequence is 14 residues long. Per the germline V gene, CDR1 is KGHSH and CDR2 is LQKENI. With 2 bases removed from V and 8 bases from J, the gap between germline ends came to 15 bases. This CDR3 reads CASSPGSGEEGYTF. The CDR3 nucleotides are TGTGCCAGCTCACCAGGAAGCGGGGAAGAGGGCTACACCTTC. The complete variable domain, with remaining parts taken from reference TRBV18 and TRBJ1-2, reads NAGVMQNPRHLVRRRGQEARLRCSPMKGHSHVYWYRQLPEEGLKFMVYLQKENIIDESGMPKERFSAEFPKEGPSILRIQQVVRGDSAAYFCASSPGSGEEGYTFGSGTRLTVV.

The rearrangement links TRBV6-5 to TRBJ1-1; D gene uncertain. The V end lost 6 bases, the J end lost 1 base, and 9 bases lay between the germline ends. The CDR3 is 13 amino acids. Per germline, CDR1 MNHEY and CDR2 SVGAGI. For the CDR3, the DNA is TGTGCCAGCAGGCCCGACTGGAACACTGAAGCTTTCTTT. Translation gives CASRPDWNTEAFF.

The rearrangement links TRBV11-3 to TRBJ1-1; D is unclear. V lost 0 bases, J lost 5 bases, and 7 bases lay in between. The CDR3 is 13 residues long. Germline V lookup: CDR1 SGHNT, CDR2 YENEEA. CDR3 nucleotides: TGTGCCAGCAGCTTAGAAGAGTGGACTGAAGCTTTCTTT. It codes for CASSLEEWTEAFF.

This clone has just one count. This rearrangement joins TRBV28 to TRBJ2-3; weak D call: TRBD2 (6 bases). Trimming removed 10 bases at V and 4 bases at J, with 15 bases between. The CDR3 runs to 13 residues. CDR1 and CDR2 from the germline V gene are MDHEN and SYDVKM. In DNA form, the CDR3 reads TGTGCCATTGGGGGGACGGTTCCAGATACGCAGTATTTT. It translates to CAIGGTVPDTQYF.

This clone has just one count. This chain joins TRBV5-6 and TRBJ2-7; D call uncertain. This CDR3 spans 14 amino acids. Trimming removed 0 bases from V and 3 bases from J, with 10 bases in between. In germline, CDR1 is SGHDT, CDR2 YYEEEE. The CDR3 spells CASSLGVTHYEQYF. CDR3 nucleotide sequence: TGTGCCAGCAGCTTGGGAGTCACCCACTACGAGCAGTACTTC.

The chain recombines TRBV3-1 (or the pseudogene TRBV3-2) with TRBJ2-7; a weak D match, TRBD1 (5 bases). V lost 0 bases to trimming and J lost 3 bases, with 6 bases between them. The germline gives CDR1 LGHDT, CDR2 YNNKEL (reference sequence). The CDR3 is made up of 13 amino acids. CDR3 loop: CASSQDRDYEQYF. CDR3 DNA: TGTGCCAGCAGCCAAGACAGGGACTACGAGCAGTACTTC.

The genes are TRBV7-9 and TRBJ2-3, with D uncertain. Germline V gives CDR1 SEHNR, CDR2 FQNEAQ (reference sequence). Trimming left V 0 bases short and J 0 bases short, with 7 bases between. This CDR3 region has 15 residues. This chain's CDR3 is CASSLASYSTDTQYF. CDR3 coding DNA: TGTGCCAGCAGCTTAGCCTCCTATAGCACAGATACGCAGTATTTT.

The J gene is TRBJ1-6, the V gene TRBV5-6; TRBD1 aligns across 7 bases. Looked up from germline, CDR1 is SGHDT and CDR2 is YYEEEE. This CDR3 is 16 amino acids long. The V gene end was trimmed by 1 base and the J gene end by 7 bases; junction bases not matched to a gene: 8. CDR3 in DNA: TGTGCCAGCAGCTTGCTCGACAGGGCTATGAATTCACCCCTCCACTTT. Protein sequence: CASSLLDRAMNSPLHF.

The chain has TRBV28 and TRBJ1-5, with 9 bases identical to TRBD1. V shed 5 bases, J shed 1 base, and the junction held 9 bases outside the gene matches. The CDR3 sequence is 17 residues long. CDR1 and CDR2 from the germline V gene are MDHEN and SYDVKM. CDR3 sequence: CASSPLAGTGSNQPQHF. The CDR3 nucleotides are TGTGCCAGCAGTCCCCTGGCCGGGACAGGGAGCAATCAGCCCCAGCATTTT.

The chain uses TRBV27 and TRBJ1-4; 9 bases are shared with TRBD1. V shed 2 bases and J 8 bases; nucleotides not matched to a gene: 6. Germline-derived CDR1 and CDR2 are MNHEY and SMNVEV (reference sequence). The CDR3 runs to 15 residues. The CDR3 DNA reads as TGTGCCAGCAGTTTAAGACAGGGGGTTGGAGAAAAACTGTTTTTT. Protein product: CASSLRQGVGEKLFF.

V gene TRBV7-8 combines with J gene TRBJ2-5, with D perhaps TRBD2 (6 bases). CDR3 length: 16 amino acids. Trimming shortened V by 5 bases and J by 5 bases, and 21 bases separated the two germline ends. Per the germline V gene, CDR1 is SGHVS and CDR2 is FQNEAQ. CDR3 sequence reads: CASSPRGTTDVETQYF. DNA of the CDR3: TGTGCCAGCAGCCCCCGGGGGACCACTGACGTGGAGACCCAGTACTTC.

The chain is built from TRBV21-1 and TRBJ2-1; whether TRBD2, the table's D call, matches the DNA was not checked. TRBV21-1 is a recognized pseudogene. The CDR3 has 15 residues. The CDR3 is CASSCRGYPYNEQFF. In DNA form, the CDR3 reads TGTGCCAGCAGCTGTCGGGGGTATCCCTACAATGAGCAGTTCTTC.

The J gene is TRBJ2-7, the V gene TRBV7-9; possible D gene TRBD2, 5 bases. There are 12 residues in the CDR3. Germline V lookup: CDR1 SEHNR, CDR2 FQNEAQ (reference sequence). Trimming took off 1 base at V and 12 bases at J, with 13 bases between the two ends. In nucleotides, the CDR3 is TGTGCCAGCAGCTTAGGTGAGGGCAGGAGGTACTTC. This encodes CASSLGEGRRYF.

The rearrangement joins TRBV28 to TRBJ2-7; 8 bases match TRBD1. Germline V gene sequence: CDR1 MDHEN, CDR2 SYDVKM. After removal of 5 bases from V and 2 bases from J, the junction contained 5 bases not matched to a gene. The CDR3 is made up of 14 amino acids. This chain's CDR3 is CASSRTGQPYEQYF. The CDR3 nucleotides are TGTGCCAGCAGTAGGACAGGGCAACCCTACGAGCAGTACTTC.

In DNA form, the CDR3 reads TGCGCCAGCAGCTTGCGGGACAGGGGCAGTGGTGAGCAGTTCTTC. Protein sequence: CASSLRDRGSGEQFF. The chain carries TRBV5-1 and TRBJ2-1; 10 bases match TRBD1. The J segment lost 9 bases and the V segment lost 1 base, leaving 7 bases of the junction unmatched. Germline CDR1 SGHRS, CDR2 YFSETQ. CDR3 size: 15 residues.

The chain links TRBV19 to TRBJ1-5; 9 nucleotides agree with TRBD1. V gave up 10 bases and J gave up 0 bases; unmatched junction bases: 13. The CDR3 runs to 17 residues. The germline gives CDR1 LNHDA, CDR2 SQIVND (reference sequence). CDR3 region: CATKSRDREFSNQPQHF. Written as DNA, the CDR3 is TGTGCCACCAAGTCCCGGGACAGGGAATTTAGCAATCAGCCCCAGCATTTT.

The genes are TRBV9 and TRBJ1-3; TRBD1 matches 9 bases. Germline CDR1 SGDLS, CDR2 YYNGEE. V shed 5 bases, J shed 4 bases, and the junction held 7 bases outside the gene matches. The CDR3 runs to 15 residues. The CDR3 nucleotides read TGTGCCAGCAGGGCCCCTGGGACAGGGGGAAACACCATATATTTT. It specifies CASRAPGTGGNTIYF.

This sequence joins TRBV28 and TRBJ1-2; D remains ambiguous. CDR3 length equals 13 residues. CDR1 is MDHEN, CDR2 SYDVKM, per germline. Trimming stripped 3 bases from V and 6 bases from J, with 11 bases between. The CDR3 reads CASSFPRLDGYTF. As DNA, the CDR3 is TGTGCCAGCAGTTTCCCCCGACTAGATGGCTACACCTTC.

This clone appeared a few times. V is TRBV7-9 and J is TRBJ2-7, with D perhaps TRBD2 (5 bases). Germline V CDR1 and CDR2: SEHNR, FQNEAQ (reference sequence). CDR3 length: 13 residues. Trimming pared 4 bases from V and 3 bases from J, leaving 10 bases between. The CDR3, as DNA: TGTGCCAGCAGCTCCGGGAACCTCTACGAGCAGTACTTC. Translated, it gives CASSSGNLYEQYF.

The chain links TRBV5-1 to TRBJ1-4, with TRBD1 matching 8 bases. The V gene's germline CDR1 is SGHRS and CDR2 YFSETQ. V gave up 8 bases and J gave up 8 bases; unmatched junction bases: 8. This CDR3 contains 13 residues. The CDR3 protein is CARPRDRWEKLFF. In DNA form, the CDR3 reads TGCGCCAGACCCCGGGACAGGTGGGAAAAACTGTTTTTT.

This sequence joins TRBV5-1 and TRBJ2-5; D not certain. The CDR3 sequence is 12 residues long. Trimming cost V 4 bases and J 2 bases, with 6 bases left between them. Germline CDR1 and CDR2: SGHRS and YFSETQ. CDR3 sequence reads: CASSSQQETQYF. The CDR3 DNA reads TGCGCCAGCAGCAGCCAACAAGAGACCCAGTACTTC.

This clone appeared once. This chain uses TRBV11-1 with TRBJ2-7; the D gene is possibly TRBD1 (6 bases). From germline, CDR1 is SGHAT and CDR2 FQDESV (reference sequence). The CDR3 spans 16 residues. V was clipped by 3 bases and J by 4 bases, with 19 bases between them. Here the CDR3 reads CASSFGDTQSGYEQYF. As DNA, the CDR3 is TGTGCCAGCAGCTTTGGGGACACCCAGAGTGGGTACGAGCAGTACTTC.

The CDR3 region is CASSLGPGTGSYEQYF. DNA for the CDR3: TGTGCCAGCAGCTTAGGTCCCGGGACAGGGTCCTACGAGCAGTACTTC. V gene TRBV11-2 combines with J gene TRBJ2-7; 9 bases align to TRBD1. The CDR3 runs to 16 residues. Unmatched junction bases numbered 5, after V lost 1 base and J lost 1 base. Germline loops: CDR1 SGHAT, CDR2 FQNNGV.

The rearrangement uses TRBV28 and TRBJ2-7; 8 bases are shared with TRBD1. Per the germline V gene, CDR1 is MDHEN and CDR2 is SYDVKM. CDR3 length: 15 amino acids. J lost 4 bases, V lost 6 bases, and 11 bases had no gene match. CDR3 sequence: CASSPDRVLGYEQYF. The CDR3 nucleotides read TGTGCCAGCAGCCCGGACAGGGTTCTTGGTTACGAGCAGTACTTC.

J is TRBJ2-1 and V is TRBV28; TRBD2 matches at 7 bases. Germline values: CDR1 MDHEN, CDR2 SYDVKM. The junction had 7 bases not matched to a gene; V was cut back by 6 bases and J by 5 bases. The CDR3 is made up of 14 amino acids. DNA for the CDR3: TGTGCCAGCAGCTCCGGGACTACTCACAATGAGCAGTTCTTC. This translates into CASSSGTTHNEQFF. Drawing the rest from reference TRBV28 and TRBJ2-1, the complete variable domain is DVKVTQSSRYLVKRTGEKVFLECVQDMDHENMFWYRQDPGLGLRLIYFSYDVKMKEKGDIPEGYSVSREKKERFSLILESASTNQTSMYLCASSSGTTHNEQFFGPGTRLTVL.